The clone carrying this T cell receptor (beta chain) has a handful of counts. Sequence at one end of the junction differs from germline and may be a read error. Germline CDR1 and CDR2: MNHEY and SMNVEV (reference sequence). The CDR3 sequence is 10 residues long. Time point: after neoadjuvant nivolumab, at surgical resection. The data were produced by immunoSEQ multiplex PCR, yet TCRdb's version contains in-frame clones alone and is incomplete. In the table there are about 39,000 clones, 77% of which are singletons. The data were taken from a study of neoadjuvant anti-PD-1 for oral cavity cancer. Study-wide background: Non-progressing patients received a fourth nivolumab dose near day 43, then surgery on days 50-56.

This clonotype was obtained from a person aged 35-80 years with oral cavity squamous cell carcinoma. The genes are TRBV27 and TRBJ2-3; D ambiguous. Here the sequenced sample was PBMCs, taken after nivolumab (anti-PD-1) treatment. CDR3 residues: CATQNPPQSF. The CDR3 nucleotides read TGTGCCACCCAAAACCCTCCTCAATCTTTT.